This is a list of T cell receptor beta chains from one sample in a study of T cell repertoires in cytomegalovirus infection. No antigens are known for them. TCRdb ran MiXCR on the reads and lists one entry per CDR3 protein. The data contain hundreds of thousands of distinct CDR3 sequences, about 33% of them singletons. Here the sequenced sample was cultured PBMCs, taken from culture after CMV antigen stimulation. The receptors were gathered from a human donor in good health (CMV status not recorded). Some clones in this sample may be carry-over from other donors' samples. Both conserved end residues are part of each CDR3. The D gene is left open where the match is weak. A clone size is listed for some rows: how often the clone was seen (once, few, many), or a class if it is expanded.

CDR3 protein: CASHGQGAYEQYF
CDR3 DNA: TGTGCCAGCCACGGACAGGGGGCCTACGAGCAGTACTTC
D gene: TRBD1
V gene: TRBV19
CDR3 length: 13
clone size: -
J gene: TRBJ2-7

CDR3 protein: CASSPLGGVDTQYF
CDR3 DNA: TGTGCCAGCAGCCCCCTTGGGGGCGTAGATACGCAGTATTTT
D gene: -
V gene: TRBV3-1
CDR3 length: 14
clone size: -
J gene: TRBJ2-3

CDR3 protein: CASSLDKPNTEAFF
CDR3 DNA: TGCGCCAGCAGCTTGGACAAGCCGAACACTGAAGCTTTCTTT
D gene: -
V gene: TRBV5-1
CDR3 length: 14
clone size: -
J gene: TRBJ1-1

CDR3 protein: CASSTGPQETQYF
CDR3 DNA: TGTGCCAGCAGTACGGGACCACAAGAGACCCAGTACTTC
D gene: -
V gene: TRBV12-3/TRBV12-4
CDR3 length: 13
clone size: -
J gene: TRBJ2-5

CDR3 protein: CASSLEGGRTEAFF
CDR3 DNA: TGTGCCAGCAGTCTGGAGGGGGGCCGGACTGAAGCTTTCTTT
D gene: -
V gene: TRBV28
CDR3 length: 14
clone size: few
J gene: TRBJ1-1

CDR3 protein: CATSDENPGLALTGELFF
CDR3 DNA: TGTGCCACCAGTGATGAAAATCCGGGACTAGCGCTCACCGGGGAGCTGTTTTTT
D gene: TRBD2
V gene: TRBV24-1
CDR3 length: 18
clone size: few
J gene: TRBJ2-2

CDR3 protein: CASSLDHMNTEAFF
CDR3 DNA: TGTGCCAGCAGCTTAGACCATATGAACACTGAAGCTTTCTTT
D gene: -
V gene: TRBV7-2
CDR3 length: 14
clone size: few
J gene: TRBJ1-1

CDR3 protein: CASSSDPGFGLAGGSNYNEQFF
CDR3 DNA: TGTGCCAGCAGTTCCGACCCGGGATTCGGACTAGCGGGTGGCTCCAACTACAATGAGCAGTTCTTC
D gene: TRBD2
V gene: TRBV7-4
CDR3 length: 22
clone size: few
J gene: TRBJ2-1

CDR3 protein: CASSEGLASGELFF
CDR3 DNA: TGTGCCAGCAGCGAGGGACTAGCCTCCGGGGAGCTGTTTTTT
D gene: TRBD2
V gene: TRBV7-2
CDR3 length: 14
clone size: few
J gene: TRBJ2-2

CDR3 protein: CASSRVFGSTDTQYF
CDR3 DNA: TGTGCCAGCAGCCGGGTGTTCGGAAGCACAGATACGCAGTATTTT
D gene: -
V gene: TRBV6-1
CDR3 length: 15
clone size: -
J gene: TRBJ2-3

CDR3 protein: CASSQDRGGDGRETQYF
CDR3 DNA: TGCGCCAGCAGCCAAGATCGGGGAGGTGACGGGAGAGAGACCCAGTACTTC
D gene: -
V gene: TRBV4-3
CDR3 length: 17
clone size: -
J gene: TRBJ2-5

CDR3 protein: CASSLRGLSNQPQHF
CDR3 DNA: TGTGCCAGCAGCTTAAGAGGCCTTAGCAATCAGCCCCAGCATTTT
D gene: -
V gene: TRBV7-2
CDR3 length: 15
clone size: many
J gene: TRBJ1-5

CDR3 protein: CASRTPSGTKETQYF
CDR3 DNA: TGTGCCAGCAGAACTCCTAGCGGGACTAAAGAGACCCAGTACTTC
D gene: TRBD2
V gene: TRBV12-3/TRBV12-4
CDR3 length: 15
clone size: once
J gene: TRBJ2-5

CDR3 protein: CASSQVWLAGGNEQFF
CDR3 DNA: TGTGCCAGCAGCCAAGTTTGGCTAGCGGGAGGAAATGAGCAGTTCTTC
D gene: TRBD2
V gene: TRBV4-2
CDR3 length: 16
clone size: -
J gene: TRBJ2-1

CDR3 protein: CASSHWRPHNEQFF
CDR3 DNA: TGTGCCAGCAGTCACTGGCGGCCTCACAATGAGCAGTTCTTC
D gene: -
V gene: TRBV6-2/TRBV6-3
CDR3 length: 14
clone size: -
J gene: TRBJ2-1

CDR3 protein: CSVRGGAQETQYF
CDR3 DNA: TGCAGCGTGCGGGGGGGAGCACAAGAGACCCAGTACTTC
D gene: TRBD2
V gene: TRBV29-1
CDR3 length: 13
clone size: -
J gene: TRBJ2-5

CDR3 protein: CASSLYSGGGVIFF
CDR3 DNA: TGTGCCAGCAGCTTATATTCGGGGGGGGGGGTGATCTTCTTT
D gene: -
V gene: TRBV11-2
CDR3 length: 14
clone size: few
J gene: TRBJ1-1

CDR3 protein: CASSFEPGAGEKLFF
CDR3 DNA: TGTGCCAGCAGCTTCGAACCCGGGGCCGGGGAAAAACTGTTTTTT
D gene: -
V gene: TRBV7-2
CDR3 length: 15
clone size: -
J gene: TRBJ1-4

CDR3 protein: CSVGQGVDQPQHF
CDR3 DNA: TGCAGCGTGGGACAGGGGGTGGATCAGCCCCAGCATTTT
D gene: TRBD1
V gene: TRBV29-1
CDR3 length: 13
clone size: -
J gene: TRBJ1-5

CDR3 protein: CASRTGLAGDNNEQFF
CDR3 DNA: TGTGCCAGCAGGACGGGACTAGCGGGAGACAACAATGAGCAGTTCTTC
D gene: TRBD2
V gene: TRBV5-4
CDR3 length: 16
clone size: -
J gene: TRBJ2-1

CDR3 protein: CASRSLTGQGPLYNSPLHF
CDR3 DNA: TGTGCCAGCAGGAGTCTAACGGGACAGGGGCCACTTTATAATTCACCCCTCCACTTT
D gene: TRBD1
V gene: TRBV28
CDR3 length: 19
clone size: many
J gene: TRBJ1-6

CDR3 protein: CASSPTRGGFTEAFF
CDR3 DNA: TGTGCCAGCAGCCCTACTAGAGGAGGGTTCACTGAAGCTTTCTTT
D gene: -
V gene: TRBV7-2
CDR3 length: 15
clone size: -
J gene: TRBJ1-1

CDR3 protein: CASSSATLYEQYF
CDR3 DNA: TGTGCCAGCAGTTCCGCTACCCTCTACGAGCAGTACTTC
D gene: -
V gene: TRBV25-1
CDR3 length: 13
clone size: -
J gene: TRBJ2-7

CDR3 protein: CASSLAQRFGEQYF
CDR3 DNA: TGTGCCAGCAGCTTAGCGCAGAGGTTCGGGGAGCAGTACTTC
D gene: -
V gene: TRBV7-2
CDR3 length: 14
clone size: many
J gene: TRBJ2-7

CDR3 protein: CASSQGQGSGTDTQYF
CDR3 DNA: TGCGCCAGCAGCCAAGGACAGGGGTCGGGCACAGATACGCAGTATTTT
D gene: TRBD1
V gene: TRBV4-3
CDR3 length: 16
clone size: -
J gene: TRBJ2-3

CDR3 protein: CSASDGTDTQYF
CDR3 DNA: TGCAGTGCTAGTGACGGCACAGATACGCAGTATTTT
D gene: -
V gene: TRBV20-1
CDR3 length: 12
clone size: -
J gene: TRBJ2-3

CDR3 protein: CAGGTGGNQPQHF
CDR3 DNA: TGTGCCGGCGGGACAGGCGGCAATCAGCCCCAGCATTTT
D gene: TRBD1
V gene: TRBV2
CDR3 length: 13
clone size: -
J gene: TRBJ1-5

CDR3 protein: CASSPGGDLRSGEQFF
CDR3 DNA: TGTGCCAGCAGCCCCGGGGGGGACTTAAGGTCTGGCGAGCAGTTCTTC
D gene: TRBD2
V gene: TRBV11-3
CDR3 length: 16
clone size: few
J gene: TRBJ2-1

CDR3 protein: CASSQATTGAHEQYF
CDR3 DNA: TGTGCCAGCAGCCAAGCGACGACAGGGGCCCACGAGCAGTACTTC
D gene: TRBD1
V gene: TRBV4-2
CDR3 length: 15
clone size: -
J gene: TRBJ2-7

CDR3 protein: CASSLSGSHIQYF
CDR3 DNA: TGTGCCAGCAGCTTAAGTGGAAGCCACATTCAGTACTTC
D gene: -
V gene: TRBV7-2
CDR3 length: 13
clone size: many
J gene: TRBJ2-4

CDR3 protein: CASSPGLAGVGGELFF
CDR3 DNA: TGTGCCAGCAGCCCAGGACTAGCGGGAGTGGGCGGGGAGCTGTTTTTT
D gene: TRBD2
V gene: TRBV11-2
CDR3 length: 16
clone size: -
J gene: TRBJ2-2

CDR3 protein: CASSPGALSSYNEQFF
CDR3 DNA: TGTGCCAGCAGTCCCGGGGCTTTAAGCTCCTACAATGAGCAGTTCTTC
D gene: -
V gene: TRBV6-2/TRBV6-3
CDR3 length: 16
clone size: few
J gene: TRBJ2-1

CDR3 protein: CASSPPGVGTNTEAFF
CDR3 DNA: TGTGCCAGCTCACCACCCGGGGTTGGGACGAACACTGAAGCTTTCTTT
D gene: -
V gene: TRBV18
CDR3 length: 16
clone size: few
J gene: TRBJ1-1

CDR3 protein: CASSRDLYNEQFF
CDR3 DNA: TGTGCCAGCAGCCGGGACTTATACAATGAGCAGTTCTTC
D gene: -
V gene: TRBV2
CDR3 length: 13
clone size: many
J gene: TRBJ2-1

CDR3 protein: CASSFRGRTDHNEQFF
CDR3 DNA: TGTGCCAGCAGCTTCCGGGGCAGGACAGACCACAATGAGCAGTTCTTC
D gene: -
V gene: TRBV7-2
CDR3 length: 16
clone size: -
J gene: TRBJ2-1

CDR3 protein: CASSQDPGAGTEAFF
CDR3 DNA: TGTGCCAGCAGCCAAGATCCGGGGGCGGGCACTGAAGCTTTCTTT
D gene: -
V gene: TRBV4-1
CDR3 length: 15
clone size: few
J gene: TRBJ1-1

CDR3 protein: CASSRGSSGRWNTDTQYF
CDR3 DNA: TGCGCCAGCAGCCGAGGCTCGAGCGGGAGGTGGAACACAGATACGCAGTATTTT
D gene: TRBD2
V gene: TRBV4-3
CDR3 length: 18
clone size: -
J gene: TRBJ2-3

CDR3 protein: CASSQPTSGTPNTGELFF
CDR3 DNA: TGCGCCAGCAGCCAACCGACTAGCGGGACCCCGAACACCGGGGAGCTGTTTTTT
D gene: TRBD2
V gene: TRBV4-1
CDR3 length: 18
clone size: few
J gene: TRBJ2-2

CDR3 protein: CASSLLAGGPTDDEQFF
CDR3 DNA: TGTGCCAGCAGCCTACTAGCGGGAGGGCCTACAGACGATGAGCAGTTCTTC
D gene: TRBD2
V gene: TRBV7-8
CDR3 length: 17
clone size: -
J gene: TRBJ2-1

CDR3 protein: CASKSLASGTQYF
CDR3 DNA: TGTGCCAGCAAAAGTCTAGCGAGTGGGACCCAGTACTTC
D gene: -
V gene: TRBV7-2
CDR3 length: 13
clone size: few
J gene: TRBJ2-5

CDR3 protein: CASSEQGGSLQAFF
CDR3 DNA: TGTGCCAGCAGTGAACAGGGCGGTTCGCTTCAAGCTTTCTTT
D gene: -
V gene: TRBV6-2/TRBV6-3
CDR3 length: 14
clone size: -
J gene: TRBJ1-1

CDR3 protein: CASSLERWAYNEQFF
CDR3 DNA: TGTGCCAGCAGCTTAGAGCGCTGGGCCTACAATGAGCAGTTCTTC
D gene: -
V gene: TRBV5-6
CDR3 length: 15
clone size: -
J gene: TRBJ2-1

CDR3 protein: CASLGSASYVEAFF
CDR3 DNA: TGTGCCAGCCTAGGGTCGGCCTCCTACGTCGAAGCTTTCTTT
D gene: -
V gene: TRBV7-2
CDR3 length: 14
clone size: -
J gene: TRBJ1-1

CDR3 protein: CASSLQGRETQYF
CDR3 DNA: TGTGCCAGCAGCTTACAGGGGAGGGAGACCCAGTACTTC
D gene: -
V gene: TRBV7-2
CDR3 length: 13
clone size: many
J gene: TRBJ2-5

CDR3 protein: CASSPRGAGANVLTF
CDR3 DNA: TGTGCCAGCAGTCCTCGGGGTGCTGGGGCCAACGTCCTGACTTTC
D gene: -
V gene: TRBV28
CDR3 length: 15
clone size: -
J gene: TRBJ2-6

CDR3 protein: CASSEVEAATQYF
CDR3 DNA: TGTGCCAGCAGTGAAGTAGAGGCGGCTACGCAGTATTTT
D gene: -
V gene: TRBV6-1
CDR3 length: 13
clone size: few
J gene: TRBJ2-3

CDR3 protein: CASSFGRAETQYF
CDR3 DNA: TGTGCCAGCAGCTTTGGGAGGGCAGAGACCCAGTACTTC
D gene: TRBD2
V gene: TRBV11-2
CDR3 length: 13
clone size: -
J gene: TRBJ2-5

CDR3 protein: CASSYSRTSEAEQYF
CDR3 DNA: TGTGCCAGCAGTTACTCCCGGACTAGCGAGGCCGAGCAGTACTTC
D gene: TRBD2
V gene: TRBV6-5
CDR3 length: 15
clone size: -
J gene: TRBJ2-7

CDR3 protein: CASSTGTALGLAGGATQYF
CDR3 DNA: TGTGCCAGCAGTACAGGGACAGCCCTTGGGCTAGCGGGAGGGGCGACCCAGTACTTC
D gene: TRBD2
V gene: TRBV6-6
CDR3 length: 19
clone size: -
J gene: TRBJ2-5

CDR3 protein: CASSQDLGVADTQYF
CDR3 DNA: TGCGCCAGCAGCCAAGATTTGGGAGTTGCAGATACGCAGTATTTT
D gene: -
V gene: TRBV4-3
CDR3 length: 15
clone size: few
J gene: TRBJ2-3

CDR3 protein: CAIRGQGMGEKLFF
CDR3 DNA: TGTGCCATCAGAGGACAGGGGATGGGGGAAAAACTGTTTTTT
D gene: TRBD1
V gene: TRBV10-3
CDR3 length: 14
clone size: few
J gene: TRBJ1-4

CDR3 protein: CASRSGQGVDTIYF
CDR3 DNA: TGTGCCAGCAGATCGGGACAGGGAGTTGACACCATATATTTT
D gene: TRBD1
V gene: TRBV12-3/TRBV12-4
CDR3 length: 14
clone size: -
J gene: TRBJ1-3

CDR3 protein: CASSLRNDLYNEQFF
CDR3 DNA: TGCGCCAGCAGCCTGCGTAATGACCTCTACAATGAGCAGTTCTTC
D gene: -
V gene: TRBV4-1
CDR3 length: 15
clone size: -
J gene: TRBJ2-1

CDR3 protein: CASSGSGRANTGELFF
CDR3 DNA: TGTGCCAGTAGTGGTAGCGGGAGGGCAAACACCGGGGAGCTGTTTTTT
D gene: TRBD2
V gene: TRBV19
CDR3 length: 16
clone size: many
J gene: TRBJ2-2

CDR3 protein: CASSPRTSGGEETQYF
CDR3 DNA: TGTGCCAGCAGCCCCCGGACTAGCGGGGGGGAAGAGACCCAGTACTTC
D gene: TRBD2
V gene: TRBV7-2
CDR3 length: 16
clone size: -
J gene: TRBJ2-5